Included here is one T cell receptor beta chain sequence, with context. This sample was included in a study of blood T cell repertoires in COVID-19. Assay used: immunoSEQ multiplex PCR; TCRdb lists only in-frame clones, some missing. Here the sample spans under 250,000 clones, roughly 80% being singletons. This receptor was identified in a man aged 55 to 70 who had recovered from COVID-19. The sample consisted of PBMCs or T cells enriched from blood (not recorded which).

CDR3 in amino acids: CASSQDRGIFDTIYF. The CDR3 DNA sequence: TGCGCCAGCAGCCAAGATAGAGGTATTTTCGACACCATATATTTT. The rearrangement joins TRBV4-3 to TRBJ1-3, with D unresolved. The germline gives CDR1 LGHNA, CDR2 YSLEER. V was pared by 0 bases and J by 8 bases, with 14 bases between. The CDR3 length is 15 residues.